The entry below gives a single T cell receptor beta chain sequence along with its context. This clonotype has ten or more counts. Which antigen it targets is not known. Base qualities are missing; no much larger clone stands one base away. CDR1 and CDR2 were assigned from the germline V gene (reference sequence) as MNHNY and SVGAGI. V loses 8 bases, J loses 2 bases, and the germline ends lie 19 bases apart. Its CDR3 holds 15 amino acids, cysteine through phenylalanine. Only CDR3 DNA is held: 45 bases, read in frame from base 1. This sample was taken from a study of early T cells in non-severe SARS-CoV-2 infection (dated by TCRdb to about 2021). The study in broad terms: Bulk RNA from unsorted whole blood was used for TCR sequencing, so alpha and beta chains could not be paired.

Libraries were constructed by 5' RACE. The sequencer was a NextSeq 500. In the TCR library protocol, unique molecular identifiers were attached to individual cDNA molecules to correct for PCR bias and sequencing error. Both TCR alpha and beta chains were sequenced, and tight co-correlation was observed between alpha and beta sequence abundances in each sample. The authors' analysis ran thus. Decombinator V4 was used to annotate the V gene, J gene and CDR3 of the TCR sequences. Expanded TCRs were defined as changing significantly between any two time points under a Poisson model with p below 0.0001. TCR abundances were normalised to the total number of TCRs sequenced per sample and were expressed as counts per million. MAIT TCRs were defined by TRAV1-2 paired with TRAJ12, TRAJ20 or TRAJ33, and iNKT TCRs by TRAV10 paired with TRAJ18. VDJdb, accessed on 1 November 2021, was searched for TCRs annotated for CMV, EBV and SARS-CoV-2, and TCRs annotated for more than one antigen were excluded. The public reads were reanalyzed by TCRdb: fastp trimming at Q25, MiXCR alignment, in-frame beta chains only. Here each entry gathers all rows of one CDR3 protein and keeps the most common genes and DNA. The V and J calls shown here were made by TCRdb, not taken from the authors' results. For this sample the table gives some 57,000 distinct CDR3 sequences, of which approximately 10% were detected only once. The ten largest clones represent under 2% of the sample.

Set within a cohort of healthcare workers in London, UK, this nested case-control study involved weekly PCR testing of nasopharyngeal swabs along with blood sampling. Healthcare workers were recruited between 23 and 31 March 2020, during the week of the UK lockdown, and were followed weekly for up to about 16 weeks. What the work shows at the level of the full study, not this receptor alone: VDJdb matching was skewed toward anti-spike CD8 responses and likely underestimated virus-specific expansions by missing private and CD4 specificities.

This receptor was identified in an adult who was a healthcare worker with PCR-confirmed SARS-CoV-2 infection or an uninfected control (not recorded which). Sequencing was carried out using whole blood. The chain was built from TRBV6-6 and TRBJ2-7; the best D guess is TRBD1, with 6 bases matching. This receptor carries the CDR3 CASLGVGDTTYEQYF. The DNA sequence is given as TGTGCCAGCTTGGGGGTTGGGGACACTACCTACGAGCAGTACTTC.